Below are 11 T cell receptor beta chains sequenced from a single sample in a study of cytomegalovirus exposure and HLA in healthy donors. With 60 Vbeta and 13 Jbeta primers, the PCR was carried out. Some clones are missing from TCRdb's copy, which holds only in-frame ones; the method was immunoSEQ multiplex PCR. The data show about 120,000 clones, over 70% seen once. The material sequenced was PBMCs. All receptors derive from a woman aged 40 to 49 in good health and CMV-seropositive.

The chain carries TRBV9 and TRBJ2-1; 11 positions agree with TRBD2. The CDR3 is 15 residues long. Germline CDR1 is SGDLS and CDR2 is YYNGEE. With 2 bases clipped from V and 7 bases from J, the junction kept 5 bases outside the gene matches. CDR3 protein: CASSVLGTSGNEQFF. In DNA form, the CDR3 reads TGTGCCAGCAGCGTCCTTGGGACTAGCGGTAATGAGCAGTTCTTC. The complete variable domain, with remaining parts taken from reference TRBV9 and TRBJ2-1, reads DSGVTQTPKHLITATGQRVTLRCSPRSGDLSVYWYQQSLDQGLQFLIQYYNGEERAKGNILERFSAQQFPDLHSELNLSSLELGDSALYFCASSVLGTSGNEQFFGPGTRLTVL.

This clone has a handful of counts. The chain couples TRBV4-1 to TRBJ2-7, with TRBD1 identical over 7 bases. The CDR3 spans 13 residues. CDR1 is MGHRA and CDR2 is YSYEKL in the germline V gene. V was pared by 1 base and J by 3 bases, with 0 bases of the junction left unmatched. The CDR3 region has the DNA TGCGCCAGCAGCCAAGGGGACAGCTACGAGCAGTACTTC. As protein: CASSQGDSYEQYF.

This clone was seen a single time. V gene TRBV2 combines with J gene TRBJ2-7; 8 nucleotides match TRBD2. This CDR3 has 12 amino acids. Germline V lookup: CDR1 SNHLY, CDR2 FYNNEI. The trim removed 4 bases at V and 10 bases at J, leaving 6 bases unmatched. CDR3 in amino acids: CASSGLAGLQYF. CDR3 bases: TGTGCCAGCAGTGGGCTAGCGGGCCTCCAGTACTTC.

The sample holds a few counts of this clone. The rearrangement links TRBV6-5 to TRBJ1-1; D gene unclear. Trimming stripped 3 bases from V and 0 bases from J, with 8 bases between. The germline CDR1 and CDR2 sequences are MNHEY and SVGAGI. The CDR3 is 14 residues long. CDR3: CASSYGTVNTEAFF. CDR3 nucleotide sequence: TGTGCCAGCAGTTATGGAACAGTGAACACTGAAGCTTTCTTT.

The V gene is TRBV10-1, the J gene TRBJ1-4; 7 bases align to TRBD1. This CDR3 region has 12 residues. CDR1 and CDR2 (germline): WNHNN, SYGVQD (reference sequence). V lost 5 bases and J lost 8; bases outside the gene matches: 2. The CDR3 DNA follows: TGCGCCAGCAGTCGGGACAGAGAAAAACTGTTTTTT. Translating gives CASSRDREKLFF.

CDR3 in DNA: TGTGCCTGGAGTTCACAGGGAAGTCGGCCCCAGCATTTT. As protein: CAWSSQGSRPQHF. The J gene is TRBJ1-5, the V gene TRBV30; TRBD1 is a possible D gene (6 bases). Trimming took off 2 bases at V and 9 bases at J, with 14 bases between the two ends. CDR1 and CDR2 from the germline V gene are GTSNPN and SVGIG (reference sequence). This CDR3 has 13 amino acids.

V gene TRBV29-1 combines with J gene TRBJ1-1; D is unclear. CDR3 length equals 12 residues. Germline assignment: CDR1 SQVTM and CDR2 ANQGSEA. Trimming left V 5 bases short and J 1 base short, with 8 bases between. The CDR3 bases are TGCAGCGTTCGGGGTCAGAACACTGAAGCTTTCTTT. It specifies CSVRGQNTEAFF.

The V gene is TRBV7-2, the J gene TRBJ1-6; 7 nucleotides align to TRBD1. Germline loops: CDR1 SGHTA, CDR2 FQGNSA. The V gene end was trimmed by 5 bases and the J gene end by 4 bases; junction bases not matched to a gene: 5. CDR3 length: 15 amino acids. The CDR3 coding sequence is TGTGCCAGCAGCCAGGGACAGCAATATAATTCACCCCTCCACTTT. Translation: CASSQGQQYNSPLHF.

This clone was detected a few times. The chain employs TRBV6-6 and TRBJ2-7; no reliable D call. The CDR3 is 12 residues long. CDR1 and CDR2 (germline): MNHNY, SVGAGI (reference sequence). Trimming left V 4 bases short and J 2 bases short, with 6 bases between. CDR3 nucleotides: TGTGCCAGCAGTTTACTCACCTACGAGCAGTACTTC. It codes for CASSLLTYEQYF.

The rearrangement links TRBV2 to TRBJ2-3; 7 bases map to TRBD2. The CDR3 length is 14 residues. V shed 5 bases, J shed 6 bases, and the junction held 8 bases outside the gene matches. Germline values: CDR1 SNHLY, CDR2 FYNNEI. CDR3 amino acids: CASSWRGTRDTQYF. In nucleotides, the CDR3 is TGTGCCAGCAGTTGGCGGGGGACGAGGGATACGCAGTATTTT.

This chain links TRBV7-2 with TRBJ1-1; 8 positions match TRBD1. Germline assignment: CDR1 SGHTA and CDR2 FQGNSA. Germline trimming cut 5 bases from V and 5 bases from J; bases unmatched to any gene: 7. The CDR3 is 14 amino acids. CDR3 bases: TGTGCCAGCAGCGGACAGGGTTGGGGTACTGAAGCTTTCTTT. Translating it yields CASSGQGWGTEAFF.